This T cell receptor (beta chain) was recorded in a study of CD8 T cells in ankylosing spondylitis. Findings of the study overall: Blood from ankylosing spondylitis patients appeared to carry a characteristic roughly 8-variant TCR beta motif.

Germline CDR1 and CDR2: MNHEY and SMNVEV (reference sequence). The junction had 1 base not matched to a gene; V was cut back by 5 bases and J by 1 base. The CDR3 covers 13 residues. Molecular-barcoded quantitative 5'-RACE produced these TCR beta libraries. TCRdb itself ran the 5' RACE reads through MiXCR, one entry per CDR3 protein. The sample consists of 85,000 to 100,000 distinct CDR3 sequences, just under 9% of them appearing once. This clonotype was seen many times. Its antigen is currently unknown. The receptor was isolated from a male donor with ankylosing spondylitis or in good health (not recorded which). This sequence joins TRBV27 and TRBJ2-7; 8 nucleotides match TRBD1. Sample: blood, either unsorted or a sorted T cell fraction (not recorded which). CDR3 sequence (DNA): TGTGCCAGCAGTCGACAGGGGTCCTACGAGCAGTACTTC. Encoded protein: CASSRQGSYEQYF.